Presented here are 30 T cell receptor beta chains from one specimen sequenced in a study of T-cell memory formation after mild COVID-19. TCRdb processed the 5' RACE reads anew with MiXCR; each CDR3 protein has one entry. This table has under 650,000 distinct CDR3 sequences, about a sixth appearing once. Input material: PBMCs or a T cell subset sorted from them (not recorded which). The receptors come from an adult woman who had mild COVID-19 (a few samples of this study predate the infection). Cell type and time point are not known.

The V gene is TRBV4-2, the J gene TRBJ2-5; D unresolved. Germline loops: CDR1 LGHNA, CDR2 YNFKEQ. CDR3 length: 13 amino acids. V shed 2 bases and J shed 5 bases, with 9 bases lying between them. The CDR3 protein is CASSQPPIETQYF. The CDR3 region has the DNA TGTGCCAGCAGCCAACCCCCCATCGAGACCCAGTACTTC.

The CDR3 DNA is TGTGCCAGCTCACAGGGACTAGATTACAATGAGCAGTTCTTC. Its protein product is CASSQGLDYNEQFF. V gene TRBV18 combines with J gene TRBJ2-1; 8 bases are a match to TRBD2. The J segment lost 4 bases and the V segment lost 4 bases, leaving 3 bases of the junction unmatched. CDR1 is KGHSH and CDR2 is LQKENI in the germline V gene. This CDR3 has 14 amino acids.

The chain joins TRBV2 to TRBJ2-1; 9 bases map to TRBD2. Trimming took 3 bases from V and 4 from J; bases not matched to a gene: 4. The CDR3 extends over 15 amino acids. CDR1 and CDR2 (germline): SNHLY, FYNNEI. CDR3: CASSDRRGGYNEQFF. The CDR3 DNA is TGTGCCAGCAGTGATCGGCGGGGGGGATACAATGAGCAGTTCTTC.

This chain uses TRBV5-4 with TRBJ2-7; a weak D match, TRBD1 (7 bases). CDR1 and CDR2 (germline): SGHNT, YYREEE (reference sequence). V lost 0 bases to trimming and J lost 3 bases, with 13 bases between them. The CDR3 extends over 15 amino acids. In nucleotides, the CDR3 is TGTGCCAGCAGCTTGGATCGGGGGACAGACTACGAGCAGTACTTC. Its protein product is CASSLDRGTDYEQYF.

This clonotype came up a few times. The chain uses TRBV6-5 and TRBJ2-7; D is ambiguous. The length of the CDR3 is 14 residues. V gave up 6 bases and J gave up 5 bases, with 17 bases separating them. The V gene's germline CDR1 is MNHEY and CDR2 SVGAGI. In DNA form, the CDR3 reads TGTGCCAGCAGACCCGCCGCTCCTTCCCACGAGCAGTACTTC. This encodes CASRPAAPSHEQYF.

The table lists this clonotype with many counts. The chain combines TRBV7-2 with TRBJ2-3; D unresolved. The CDR3 length is 14 residues. V lost 3 bases and J 0 bases, leaving 7 bases between the germline ends. The germline gives CDR1 SGHTA, CDR2 FQGNSA. Written as DNA, the CDR3 is TGTGCCAGCAGCTTGACGTTCAGCACAGATACGCAGTATTTT. Its protein product is CASSLTFSTDTQYF.

CDR3 DNA sequence: TGTGCCAGCAGTTATCGGGGGAGGGCCATATCCTACAATGAGCAGTTCTTC. Protein: CASSYRGRAISYNEQFF. The chain uses TRBV6-2 or TRBV6-3 and TRBJ2-1, with 7 bases fitting TRBD2. The CDR3 is 17 amino acids. The trim removed 3 bases at V and 1 base at J, leaving 9 bases unmatched. Germline loops: CDR1 MNHEY, CDR2 SVGEGT.

This clonotype has more than one count but fewer than ten. The chain links TRBV19 to TRBJ2-7; D possibly uses TRBD1 or TRBD2 (5 bases each). Per germline, CDR1 LNHDA and CDR2 SQIVND (reference sequence). The CDR3 is 14 amino acids. Between the trimmed V and J ends, which lost 3 bases and 3 bases, there was a span of 12 bases. CDR3 amino acids: CASSIPGAIYEQYF. CDR3 nucleotide sequence: TGTGCCAGTAGTATCCCCGGGGCGATCTACGAGCAGTACTTC.

The chain recombines TRBV6-5 with TRBJ2-1; possibly TRBD1 or TRBD2 for D (5 bases each). Trimming took 5 bases from V and 8 from J, leaving 13 bases between them. Per the germline V gene, CDR1 is MNHEY and CDR2 is SVGAGI. This CDR3 spans 13 amino acids. CDR3 amino acids: CASSGDPRDEQFF. DNA of the CDR3: TGTGCCAGCAGTGGGGACCCTCGTGATGAGCAGTTCTTC.

This sequence joins TRBV7-2 and TRBJ2-1, with no clear D. Looked up from germline, CDR1 is SGHTA and CDR2 is FQGNSA. CDR3 length: 14 residues. Trimming removed 2 bases at V and 4 bases at J, with 9 bases between. The DNA of the CDR3 is TGTGCCAGCAGCTTACATATGAGGTACAATGAGCAGTTCTTC. It translates to CASSLHMRYNEQFF. Based on the CDR3 plus reference TRBV7-2 and TRBJ2-1, the full variable domain is GAGVSQSPSNKVTEKGKDVELRCDPISGHTALYWYRQSLGQGLEFLIYFQGNSAPDKSGLPSDRFSAERTGGSVSTLTIQRTQQEDSAVYLCASSLHMRYNEQFFGPGTRLTVL.

CDR3 nucleotides: TGTGCCAGCAGTTTTGAGGGCGGGGGGGTTTCCTACGAGCAGTACTTC. As protein: CASSFEGGGVSYEQYF. The chain recombines TRBV12-3 or TRBV12-4 with TRBJ2-7; 9 bases map to TRBD2. The ends lost 3 bases at V and 1 base at J; junction bases unmatched: 7. The CDR3 consists of 16 residues.

In this sample, this clonotype turned up a few times. The chain joins TRBV7-2 to TRBJ1-1; the D is unclear. V shed 5 bases and J shed 6 bases, with 16 bases lying between them. Germline V lookup: CDR1 SGHTA, CDR2 FQGNSA. The CDR3 runs to 14 residues. In nucleotides, the CDR3 is TGTGCCAGCAGCCCGCGGGCGGTGGCCTCTGAAGCTTTCTTT. Translated, it gives CASSPRAVASEAFF.

The rearrangement links TRBV10-3 to TRBJ2-7, with D unclear. The CDR3 covers 14 residues. Germline assignment: CDR1 ENHRY and CDR2 SYGVKD. V dropped 4 bases and J dropped 3 bases, with 13 bases sitting between them. The CDR3 here is CAISAEVGNYEQYF. The CDR3 coding sequence is TGTGCCATCAGTGCCGAGGTAGGAAACTACGAGCAGTACTTC.

This clonotype turned up a few times. The V gene is TRBV6-2 or TRBV6-3, the J gene TRBJ1-5; no clear D. The CDR3 totals 14 residues. CDR1 is MNHEY, CDR2 SVGEGT, per germline. Trimming shortened V by 2 bases and J by 3 bases, and 8 bases separated the two germline ends. CDR3 nucleotide sequence: TGTGCCAGCAGTTACCCCGGATACAATCAGCCCCAGCATTTT. Its translation: CASSYPGYNQPQHF.

The chain uses TRBV5-1 and TRBJ1-1; 8 bases line up with TRBD1. CDR3 length: 15 residues. The J segment lost 5 bases and the V segment lost 3 bases, leaving 9 bases of the junction unmatched. From germline, CDR1 is SGHRS and CDR2 YFSETQ. The CDR3 here is CASSSTGGPSTEAFF. CDR3 bases: TGCGCCAGCAGCTCAACAGGGGGACCCAGTACTGAAGCTTTCTTT.

The genes are TRBV6-4 and TRBJ2-2, with no clear D. CDR1 and CDR2 from the germline V gene are MRHNA and SNTAGT. V lost 8 bases and J lost 0, with 7 bases in between. This CDR3 has 13 residues. The CDR3: CASQAPNTGELFF. The CDR3 DNA reads as TGTGCCAGCCAGGCGCCGAACACCGGGGAGCTGTTTTTT.

The V gene is TRBV6-1, the J gene TRBJ2-5; TRBD1 is a possible D gene (6 bases). This CDR3 region has 15 residues. Looked up from germline, CDR1 is MNHNS and CDR2 is SASEGT. V lost 0 bases, J lost 5 bases, and 13 bases lay in between. CDR3 DNA: TGTGCCAGCAGTGAAGCGCGACAGGTCGGGGAGACCCAGTACTTC. Protein sequence: CASSEARQVGETQYF.

V is TRBV6-1 and J is TRBJ2-3; 9 bases align to TRBD1. Germline lookup yields CDR1 MNHNS and CDR2 SASEGT. V shed 8 bases and J 2 bases; nucleotides not matched to a gene: 2. The CDR3 totals 13 residues. The CDR3, as DNA: TGTGCCAGCGGGACAGGGACCACAGATACGCAGTATTTT. Translation gives CASGTGTTDTQYF.

The rearrangement joins TRBV7-2 to TRBJ1-2, with D unclear. The CDR3 length is 16 residues. The V end was cut by 1 base, the J end by 2 bases, with 14 bases between. Germline CDR1 reads SGHTA; CDR2 reads FQGNSA. The CDR3 DNA sequence: TGTGCCAGCAGCTTAGAAGGAGCCAGAAGAAACTATGGCTACACCTTC. This gives the protein CASSLEGARRNYGYTF.

V is TRBV18 and J is TRBJ1-1; D not certain. This CDR3 is 14 amino acids long. Trimming removed 3 bases at V and 1 base at J, with 9 bases between. Germline loops: CDR1 KGHSH, CDR2 LQKENI. The CDR3 sequence: CASSPLDANTEAFF. CDR3 DNA sequence: TGTGCCAGCTCACCCCTGGACGCGAACACTGAAGCTTTCTTT.

This clonotype occurred a few times. The rearrangement joins TRBV25-1 to TRBJ2-4; D is possibly TRBD1 (6 bases). Trimming cost V 1 base and J 0 bases, with 13 bases left between them. The CDR3 loop spans 17 amino acids. Germline assignment: CDR1 MGHDK and CDR2 SYGVNS. CDR3 nucleotide sequence: TGTGCCAGCAGTGAATCGGGTTTGGGACAAGCCAAAAACATTCAGTACTTC. Amino acid sequence: CASSESGLGQAKNIQYF. Filled out from reference TRBV25-1 and TRBJ2-4, the complete variable domain reads EADIYQTPRYLVIGTGKKITLECSQTMGHDKMYWYQQDPGMELHLIHYSYGVNSTEKGDLSSESTVSRIRTEHFPLTLESARPSHTSQYLCASSESGLGQAKNIQYFGAGTRLSVL.

This clonotype came up a few times. The V call is TRBV20-1, the J call TRBJ2-3, with TRBD1 identical over 7 bases. CDR1 and CDR2 from the germline V gene are DFQATT and SNEGSKA (reference sequence). J lost 3 bases, V lost 5 bases, and 8 bases had no gene match. This CDR3 comprises 14 residues. The CDR3 spells CSADPLQGTDTQYF. The CDR3 bases are TGCAGTGCTGATCCCTTACAGGGGACAGATACGCAGTATTTT.

The chain is built from TRBV15 and TRBJ2-3; 9 nucleotides match TRBD2. This CDR3 comprises 15 residues. Germline-derived CDR1 and CDR2 are LNHNV and YYDKDF (reference sequence). J lost 5 bases, V lost 3 bases, and 6 bases had no gene match. The CDR3, as DNA: TGTGCCACCAGCAGCGCCCGAGCGGGGGGAGATACGCAGTATTTT. It yields the protein CATSSARAGGDTQYF.

The chain has TRBV7-9 and TRBJ1-1, with D hard to call. Trimming took off 4 bases at V and 0 bases at J, with 12 bases between the two ends. The CDR3 runs to 15 residues. Germline CDR1 and CDR2: SEHNR and FQNEAQ (reference sequence). CDR3 DNA: TGTGCCAGCAGCTCCGGACTGGGAATGAACACTGAAGCTTTCTTT. Protein: CASSSGLGMNTEAFF.

The chain employs TRBV7-9 and TRBJ2-7; TRBD1 or TRBD2 may be the D gene (5 bases each). V shed 4 bases and J shed 2 bases, with 12 bases lying between them. Germline CDR1 and CDR2: SEHNR and FQNEAQ (reference sequence). The CDR3 consists of 14 residues. For the CDR3, the DNA is TGTGCCAGCAGCTCAATGGGGGTCGCCTACGAGCAGTACTTC. This gives the protein CASSSMGVAYEQYF.

This clonotype was observed at least ten times. J is TRBJ2-3 and V is TRBV20-1; 7 bases map to TRBD1. The length of the CDR3 is 15 residues. CDR1 and CDR2 from the germline V gene are DFQATT and SNEGSKA (reference sequence). V shed 5 bases and J 1 base; nucleotides not matched to a gene: 9. The CDR3 nucleotides are TGCAGTGCTCCCAACCGAGGACAGGGCACAGATACGCAGTATTTT. Protein product: CSAPNRGQGTDTQYF.

The chain combines TRBV2 with TRBJ2-5; maybe TRBD2 (5 bases). CDR3 size: 14 residues. Trimming shortened V by 3 bases and J by 7 bases, and 15 bases separated the two germline ends. CDR1 is SNHLY, CDR2 FYNNEI, per germline. Written as DNA, the CDR3 is TGTGCCAGCAGTGATCGGGGATATATGGGGACCCAGTACTTC. Residues: CASSDRGYMGTQYF.

This chain uses TRBV27 with TRBJ1-5, with 7 positions matching TRBD1. Germline V gene lookup returns CDR1 MNHEY and CDR2 SMNVEV (reference sequence). The CDR3 is made up of 15 amino acids. The V gene end was trimmed by 1 base and the J gene end by 3 bases; junction bases not matched to a gene: 3. The CDR3 reads CASSLLGQTNQPQHF. CDR3 DNA sequence: TGTGCCAGCAGTTTATTGGGACAGACCAATCAGCCCCAGCATTTT.

The chain combines TRBV7-7 with TRBJ2-2; D gene unclear. The CDR3 runs to 14 residues. Germline loops: CDR1 SSHAT, CDR2 FNYEAQ (reference sequence). V lost 4 bases and J 2 bases, leaving 8 bases between the germline ends. Here the CDR3 reads CASSSPANTGELFF. DNA for the CDR3: TGTGCCAGCAGCTCTCCGGCAAACACCGGGGAGCTGTTTTTT. The complete variable domain, with remaining parts taken from reference TRBV7-7 and TRBJ2-2, reads GAGVSQSPRYKVTKRGQDVTLRCDPISSHATLYWYQQALGQGPEFLTYFNYEAQPDKSGLPSDRFSAERPEGSISTLTIQRTEQRDSAMYRCASSSPANTGELFFGEGSRLTVL.

The table lists this clonotype with a few counts. The rearrangement links TRBV20-1 to TRBJ2-7; 9 bases map to TRBD1. Germline V lookup: CDR1 DFQATT, CDR2 SNEGSKA (reference sequence). The CDR3 covers 14 residues. The trim removed 3 bases at V and 4 bases at J, leaving 7 bases unmatched. The DNA for the CDR3 is TGCAGTGCTAGGCCGGGACAGGGCTTGTACGAGCAGTACTTC. Translating gives CSARPGQGLYEQYF.